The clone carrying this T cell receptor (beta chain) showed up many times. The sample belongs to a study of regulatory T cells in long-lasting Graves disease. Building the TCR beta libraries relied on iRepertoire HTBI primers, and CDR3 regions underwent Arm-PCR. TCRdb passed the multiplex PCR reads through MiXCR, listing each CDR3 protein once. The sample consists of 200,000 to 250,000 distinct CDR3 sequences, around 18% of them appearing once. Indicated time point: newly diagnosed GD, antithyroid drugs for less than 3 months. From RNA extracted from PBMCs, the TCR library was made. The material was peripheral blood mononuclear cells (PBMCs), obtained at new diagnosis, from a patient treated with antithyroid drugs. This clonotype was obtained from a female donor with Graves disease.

In DNA, the CDR3 is TGCAGTGTTAGGAGGACAGAGAATGAAAAACTGTTTTTT. Amino acids: CSVRRTENEKLFF. V gene TRBV20-1 combines with J gene TRBJ1-4; D perhaps matches TRBD1 (6 bases). Germline CDR1 DFQATT, CDR2 SNEGSKA (reference sequence). Trimming took 7 bases from V and 5 from J, leaving 14 bases between them. The CDR3 spans 13 residues.